These 7 T cell receptor beta chains share one sample of origin, sequenced in a study of T cell changes during pregnancy in multiple sclerosis. Assay used: immunoSEQ multiplex PCR; TCRdb lists only in-frame clones, some missing. Here the sample spans around 78,000 clones, around 91% being singletons. This specimen was peripheral blood, taken in the third trimester of pregnancy. Receptor source: a female donor in good health, enrolled as a control in a pregnancy study.

With regard to this clone: Additional DNA sequences in this sample encode the identical CDR3. The gene calls are TRBV6-1 and TRBJ1-1, with a tentative D call TRBD1 (5 bases). The germline V gene has CDR1 MNHNS and CDR2 SASEGT. There are 13 residues in the CDR3. The V gene lost 2 bases and the J gene lost 2 bases, with 6 bases spanning the gap. CDR3 bases: TGTGCCAGCAGTGAAACAGGCAACACTGAAGCTTTCTTT. This translates into CASSETGNTEAFF.

The chain employs TRBV30 and TRBJ2-7; 8 nucleotides match TRBD1. The germline gives CDR1 GTSNPN, CDR2 SVGIG (reference sequence). The trim removed 3 bases at V and 2 bases at J, leaving 9 bases unmatched. The CDR3 covers 15 residues. The CDR3: CAWREVQGVAYEQYF. CDR3 bases: TGTGCCTGGAGAGAGGTACAGGGGGTCGCCTACGAGCAGTACTTC.

CDR3 nucleotide sequence: TGTGCCAGCAAGTCCGATTTTTCATGGCAACCCTACGAGCAGTACTTC. Translated: CASKSDFSWQPYEQYF. This chain connects TRBV6-6 to TRBJ2-7, with unresolved D. CDR1 is MNHNY and CDR2 is SVGAGI in the germline V gene (reference sequence). V lost 7 bases, J lost 2 bases, and 21 bases lay in between. The CDR3 length is 16 residues.

This clone appeared a single time. The same CDR3 can be traced to other DNA sequences in this sample. J is TRBJ1-2 and V is TRBV6-5, with a possible D match to TRBD1 (5 bases). Germline V gene lookup returns CDR1 MNHEY and CDR2 SVGAGI. V was shortened by 0 bases and J by 2 bases, with 7 bases between the two germline ends. CDR3 length: 14 residues. The CDR3 loop reads CASSYSTVNYGYTF. CDR3 DNA: TGTGCCAGCAGTTACTCGACAGTCAACTATGGCTACACCTTC.

The rearrangement uses TRBV4-1 and TRBJ2-3; the match to TRBD2 covers 7 bases. V trimming: 6 bases; J trimming: 9 bases; junction bases outside the gene matches: 3. The germline V gene encodes CDR1 MGHRA and CDR2 YSYEKL. This CDR3 has 11 residues. For the CDR3, the DNA is TGCGCCAGCAGTTCAGCGGGAACGCAGTATTTT. As protein: CASSSAGTQYF.

The genes are TRBV6-1 and TRBJ2-1, with 11 bases lining up with TRBD2. Germline loops: CDR1 MNHNS, CDR2 SASEGT. The length of the CDR3 is 17 residues. The V segment lost 4 bases and the J segment 7 bases; nucleotides outside the gene matches: 12. This CDR3 is CASSGLFLAGGGNEQFF. The DNA for the CDR3 is TGTGCCAGCAGTGGACTTTTTCTAGCGGGAGGCGGGAATGAGCAGTTCTTC.

The J gene is TRBJ2-7, the V gene TRBV25-1; D gene unclear. CDR3 length: 14 amino acids. CDR1 is MGHDK, CDR2 SYGVNS, per germline. Trimming left V 1 base short and J 2 bases short, with 9 bases between. CDR3 sequence reads: CASSEWAAAYEQYF. The CDR3 nucleotides are TGTGCCAGCAGTGAATGGGCAGCAGCCTACGAGCAGTACTTC.